What follows are 20 T cell receptor delta chains derived from one specimen sequenced in a study of gammadelta T cells in human blood. TCRdb redid the clone calls on the RT-PCR reads with CATT. The sample lists about 580 delta-chain clones; approximately 40% were seen once. The sample consisted of Vgamma9Vdelta2 gamma-delta T cells from cord blood. The receptors here all came from a newborn.

For this clone: This probably arose from a read error, given a far larger clone one base away. The J gene is TRDJ3, the V gene TRDV2; 10 positions agree with TRDD3. The CDR3 loop spans 19 amino acids. Germline V gene sequence: CDR1 GEAIGNYY, CDR2 EKD. Here the CDR3 reads CACDTVLGDVSWDTQQMFF. DNA for the CDR3: TGTGCCTGTGACACCGTACTGGGGGATGTCTCCTGGGACACCCAACAGATGTTTTTC.

By sample fraction, this clone is large. The sample has other DNA sequences that encode this CDR3 too. V usage is TRDV2 and J usage is TRDJ3; D possibly corresponds to TRDD3 (6 bases). V lost 0 bases and J lost 1, with 6 bases in between. The V gene's germline CDR1 is GEAIGNYY and CDR2 EKD. The CDR3 is 16 amino acids. CDR3 nucleotides: TGTGCCTGTGACACCGGGGGATCCTGGGACACCCGACAGATGTTTTTC. Translated: CACDTGGSWDTRQMFF.

A remark on this clone: With only one base between it and a far larger clone, this is likely a read error. In the same sample, other DNA sequences code for this CDR3. The V gene is TRDV2, the J gene TRDJ3; D perhaps matches TRDD3 (6 bases). The CDR3 is made up of 15 amino acids. Germline-derived CDR1 and CDR2 are GEAIGNYY and EKD. As DNA, the CDR3 is TGTGCATGTGACACGGGATACTGGGACACCCGACAGATGTTTTTC. This sequence encodes CACDTGYWDTRQMFF.

This clone came up a few times. The junction departs from germline at one end; a sequencing error may be responsible. Different DNA sequences within this sample yield the same CDR3. This chain links TRDV2 with TRDJ1; 8 bases are a match to TRDD3. The CDR3 extends over 23 amino acids. Germline values: CDR1 GEAIGNYY, CDR2 EKD. DNA for the CDR3: TGTGCCTGTGGCCGGAAGCGCCAAATCTACGGGGGGATAACTGTTGAGTACACTGATAAACTCATCTTT. Its translation: CACGRKRQIYGGITVEYTDKLIF.

By frequency in the sample, this clone is large (0.1 to 1%). The chain employs TRDV2 and TRDJ3, with 7 bases identical to TRDD3. CDR1 GEAIGNYY and CDR2 EKD come from the germline V gene. With V trimmed by 1 base and J by 0 bases, 8 bases remained unmatched. The CDR3 contains 19 residues. In DNA form, the CDR3 reads TGTGCCTGTGACACATGGGTACTGGGGAACTCCTGGGACACCCGACAGATGTTTTTC. Protein product: CACDTWVLGNSWDTRQMFF.

This clone is hyperexpanded within its sample. The same CDR3 is also encoded by other DNA sequences in this sample. The chain couples TRDV2 to TRDJ3; a weak D match, TRDD3 (6 bases). CDR3 length equals 18 residues. Deletions cut 0 bases from V and 2 bases from J, with 13 bases between. Germline loops: CDR1 GEAIGNYY, CDR2 EKD. CDR3 in DNA: TGTGCCTGTGACACCTGGGGATTGAACCCCTGGGACACCCGACAGATGTTTTTC. This translates into CACDTWGLNPWDTRQMFF.

V usage is TRDV2 and J usage is TRDJ3, with TRDD3 matching 10 bases. In germline, CDR1 is GEAIGNYY, CDR2 EKD. This CDR3 contains 20 residues. Trimming at V came to 0 bases and at J to 2 bases, leaving 9 bases not matched to a gene. The CDR3 nucleotides are TGTGCCTGTGACACCGGGAACTGGGGGATCCTAACCTGGGACACCCGACAGATGTTTTTC. Protein: CACDTGNWGILTWDTRQMFF.

This clone was detected once. A far larger clone is just one base off, so this is likely a read error. This rearrangement joins TRDV2 to TRDJ1; 11 bases align to TRDD3. The CDR3 loop spans 18 amino acids. Germline V CDR1 and CDR2: GEAIGNYY, EKD. For the CDR3, the DNA is TGTGCCTTTGACACTGTTGCCTTCTGGGGGATACTAACCGATAAACTCATCTTT. The encoded protein is CAFDTVAFWGILTDKLIF.

This clone is deemed large (0.1 to 1%). This chain uses TRDV2 with TRDJ3; 9 bases map to TRDD3. The CDR3 spans 17 residues. Germline V gene lookup returns CDR1 GEAIGNYY and CDR2 EKD. J lost 2 bases, V lost 1 base, and 2 bases had no gene match. This CDR3 reads CACDTMGDTWDTRQMFF. In DNA form, the CDR3 reads TGTGCCTGTGACACGATGGGGGATACCTGGGACACCCGACAGATGTTTTTC.

A word on this clone: This is likely an artifact of a read error, given a far larger clone one base away. The chain carries TRDV2 and TRDJ1; TRDD3 matches 12 bases. Germline trimming cut 3 bases from V and 0 bases from J; bases unmatched to any gene: 10. The germline V gene encodes CDR1 GEAIGNYY and CDR2 EKD. CDR3 length: 18 amino acids. Written as DNA, the CDR3 is TGTGCCTGTGACGAGGGGTACTGGGGGATACCGTACACCGATAAACTCATCTTT. It translates to CACDEGYWGIPYTDKLIF.

As for this clone: This likely came from a read error, as a far larger clone is one base away. The chain carries TRDV2 and TRDJ1; 8 nucleotides align to TRDD3. The CDR3 sequence is 15 residues long. The germline CDR1 and CDR2 sequences are GEAIGNYY and EKD. V lost 2 bases, J lost 0 bases, and 4 bases stayed unmatched. CDR3 in amino acids: CACDILGVYTDKLIF. As DNA, the CDR3 is TGTGCCTGTGACATACTGGGGGTTTACACCGATAAACTCATCTTT.

Sample share makes this clone large (0.1 to 1%). The chain couples TRDV2 to TRDJ3; TRDD3 agrees at 12 bases. CDR3 length equals 20 residues. Germline CDR1 and CDR2: GEAIGNYY and EKD. V shed 0 bases and J 0 bases; nucleotides not matched to a gene: 5. The CDR3 bases are TGTGCCTGTGACACCGCGGCTGGGGGATACGACTCCTGGGACACCCGACAGATGTTTTTC. It encodes CACDTAAGGYDSWDTRQMFF.

For this clone: A read error is possible here, since a much larger clone lies one base away. The chain couples TRDV2 to TRDJ3; D possibly corresponds to TRDD3 (6 bases). The CDR3 sequence is 18 residues long. Germline CDR1 reads GEAIGNYY; CDR2 reads EKD. The CDR3 nucleotides read TGTGCCTGTGACACCGTGGGGGTGAGCTCCTGGGACACCCGAAAGATGTTTTTC. Protein product: CACDTVGVSSWDTRKMFF.

This clone turned up a few times. The genes are TRDV2 and TRDJ2; TRDD3 matches at 11 bases. The length of the CDR3 is 20 residues. The germline CDR1 and CDR2 sequences are GEAIGNYY and EKD. Losses at the gene ends were 0 bases for V and 1 base for J; bases not matched to a gene: 12. CDR3 nucleotides: TGTGCCTGTGACACCGTACTGGGGGATAAGGTGGGAGATTTGACAGCACAACTCTTCTTT. It yields the protein CACDTVLGDKVGDLTAQLFF.

The count of this clone is one. One end of the junction varies from germline; a read error may be responsible. Other DNA variants within this sample encode the same CDR3. The chain combines TRDV2 with TRDJ3; the match to TRDD3 covers 13 bases. Looked up from germline, CDR1 is GEAIGNYY and CDR2 is EKD. The CDR3 is 19 amino acids. CDR3 region: CARDTYWGIRSWDTRQMFF. The DNA for the CDR3 is TGTGCCCGTGACACATACTGGGGGATACGCTCCTGGGACACCCGACAGATGTTTTTC.

Within the sample, this clone is large. V gene TRDV2 combines with J gene TRDJ1; 12 nucleotides agree with TRDD3. The CDR3 is 18 amino acids. Trimming took 0 bases from V and 2 from J; bases not matched to a gene: 9. Germline CDR1 GEAIGNYY, CDR2 EKD. CDR3 residues: CACDTPWGIRGRTDKLIF. In DNA form, the CDR3 reads TGTGCCTGTGACACCCCCTGGGGGATACGCGGAAGGACCGATAAACTCATCTTT.

By share of the sample, this clone is medium-sized. The rearrangement joins TRDV2 to TRDJ3, with 12 positions matching TRDD3. Germline CDR1 reads GEAIGNYY; CDR2 reads EKD. This CDR3 region has 18 residues. V shed 2 bases, J shed 2 bases, and the junction held 3 bases outside the gene matches. The DNA of the CDR3 is TGTGCCTGTGACATACTGGGGGATACCGCCTGGGACACCCGACAGATGTTTTTC. Its protein product is CACDILGDTAWDTRQMFF.

Concerning this clone: A read error may explain this, as a much larger clone is one base away. This chain connects TRDV2 to TRDJ1; TRDD3 matches 10 bases. This CDR3 is 15 amino acids long. CDR1 and CDR2 (germline): GEAIGNYY, EKD. V dropped 3 bases and J dropped 3; count of bases not matched to a gene: 6. The CDR3 sequence is CACDLGDMLADKLIF. The DNA of the CDR3 is TGTGCCTGTGACCTGGGGGATATGCTTGCCGATAAACTCATCTTT.

This clone is hyperexpanded. Other DNA sequences from this sample encode an identical CDR3 as well. The chain joins TRDV2 to TRDJ3; TRDD3 matches 13 bases. CDR3 length: 20 residues. The germline V gene has CDR1 GEAIGNYY and CDR2 EKD. V shed 0 bases and J 4 bases; nucleotides not matched to a gene: 8. The CDR3 DNA is TGTGCCTGTGACACCGTACTGGGGGATACGCGGAGATGGGACACCCGACAGATGTTTTTC. Its protein is CACDTVLGDTRRWDTRQMFF.

A remark on this clone: Other DNA sequences in this sample translate to the same CDR3. The chain has TRDV2 and TRDJ2, with D perhaps matching TRDD3 (5 bases). Trimming took off 2 bases at V and 7 bases at J, with 22 bases between the two ends. The CDR3 spans 17 residues. Germline V CDR1 and CDR2: GEAIGNYY, EKD. The CDR3 loop is CACDRVGPPPGGAQLFF. The CDR3 nucleotides read TGTGCCTGTGACAGGGTGGGGCCCCCCCCAGGAGGAGCACAACTCTTCTTT.